This T cell receptor (beta chain) was recovered during a study of T cells in Graves' hyperthyroidism and ophthalmopathy. Study-wide context: Pretreatment peripheral blood was obtained at initial diagnosis.

Researchers amplified the TCR beta CDR3 regions from RNA transcripts. With the HTBI primer set, the TCR CDR3 went through a first round of RT-PCR. TCRdb processed the multiplex PCR reads anew with MiXCR; each CDR3 protein has one entry. This sample yields approximately 530,000 distinct CDR3 sequences, of which just under 20% are seen a single time; over 45% belongs to the top ten. Individuals with ophthalmopathy presented a Clinical Activity Score of at least 3, a NOSPECS grade of at least 4 and a duration under 3 months. This clonotype was counted at least ten times. Its antigen is unidentified. This CDR3 spans 18 amino acids. With 5 bases clipped from V and 1 base from J, the junction kept 8 bases outside the gene matches. General study results and limits: Before onset, ophthalmopathy was predicted by the model a median roughly 6.4 months earlier.

Sequenced: blood. The genes are TRBV12-3 or TRBV12-4 and TRBJ2-3; TRBD2 aligns across 14 bases. This sequence was found in a man aged 40-55 years with Graves' ophthalmopathy. The CDR3 DNA sequence: TGTGCCAGCAGTCGACTAGCGGGGGGGCGAGGTCGCACAGATACGCAGTATTTT. It is translated as CASSRLAGGRGRTDTQYF.